Listed here are 23 T cell receptor beta chains from one sample, sequenced in a study of siplizumab effects on memory and regulatory T cells. Using immunoSEQ multiplex PCR, the repertoire was profiled, and TCRdb retains in-frame clones only, with some absent. Of roughly 75,000 clones listed, 93% are singletons. The sequencing sample was made of CD8+ T cells sorted from blood. These receptors were collected from a human donor in good health.

The J gene is TRBJ2-7, the V gene TRBV19; D remains ambiguous. The CDR3 contains 13 residues. Germline CDR1 reads LNHDA; CDR2 reads SQIVND (reference sequence). Deletions cut 5 bases from V and 2 bases from J, with 10 bases between. The CDR3 DNA follows: TGTGCCAGTAGTTCCAGCGAAACCTACGAGCAGTACTTC. It encodes CASSSSETYEQYF.

The V and J genes are TRBV19 and TRBJ1-6; D is undetermined. V was shortened by 3 bases and J by 6 bases, with 9 bases between the two germline ends. The germline CDR1 and CDR2 sequences are LNHDA and SQIVND (reference sequence). The CDR3 has 14 residues. DNA of the CDR3: TGTGCCAGTAGTATTTTGGTTGGTAATTCACCCCTCCACTTT. Translating it yields CASSILVGNSPLHF.

J is TRBJ2-7 and V is TRBV18; 7 nucleotides agree with TRBD2. Germline CDR1 reads KGHSH; CDR2 reads LQKENI. The V gene end was trimmed by 3 bases and the J gene end by 6 bases; junction bases not matched to a gene: 2. The CDR3 has 12 residues. CDR3 protein: CASSPGEGEQYF. Written as DNA, the CDR3 is TGTGCCAGCTCACCCGGGGAGGGCGAGCAGTACTTC.

The chain couples TRBV4-1 to TRBJ2-4; TRBD1 or TRBD2 may be the D gene (5 bases each). CDR1 and CDR2 (germline): MGHRA, YSYEKL. V was shortened by 1 base and J by 7 bases, with 8 bases between the two germline ends. The CDR3 sequence is 13 residues long. The CDR3 DNA is TGCGCCAGCAGCCAAGCGGGGACCAACATTCAGTACTTC. Its protein product is CASSQAGTNIQYF.

The rearrangement uses TRBV30 and TRBJ1-3; D not certain. This CDR3 is built from 13 residues. Trimming shortened V by 0 bases and J by 0 bases, and 3 bases separated the two germline ends. Germline V gene data show CDR1 as GTSNPN and CDR2 as SVGIG (reference sequence). The CDR3 coding sequence is TGTGCCTGGAGTGTAGGCTCTGGAAACACCATATATTTT. This codes for CAWSVGSGNTIYF.

This chain links TRBV28 with TRBJ1-5; D uncertain. Germline CDR1 reads MDHEN; CDR2 reads SYDVKM. V lost 4 bases to trimming and J lost 0 bases, with 7 bases between them. The CDR3 contains 14 residues. This CDR3 reads CASSSTHSNQPQHF. The CDR3 DNA reads as TGTGCCAGCAGTTCGACCCATAGCAATCAGCCCCAGCATTTT.

The genes are TRBV6-1 and TRBJ1-1; TRBD1 aligns across 9 bases. V was clipped by 8 bases and J by 7 bases; unmatched bases: 11. The CDR3 consists of 14 residues. From germline, CDR1 is MNHNS and CDR2 SASEGT. In nucleotides, the CDR3 is TGTGCCAGCTGGGACAGGGAATTGACAGGTGAAGCTTTCTTT. It is translated as CASWDRELTGEAFF.

The rearrangement uses TRBV19 and TRBJ1-5; D gene uncertain. There are 15 residues in the CDR3. Trimming cost V 5 bases and J 1 base, with 12 bases left between them. The germline CDR1 and CDR2 sequences are LNHDA and SQIVND (reference sequence). CDR3: CASSSSYMSNQPQHF. CDR3 in DNA: TGTGCCAGTAGTTCCTCATACATGAGCAATCAGCCCCAGCATTTT.

The chain is built from TRBV14 and TRBJ2-7; TRBD1 might be the D (5 bases). The CDR3 runs to 15 residues. Trimming left V 1 base short and J 3 bases short, with 13 bases between. Germline lookup yields CDR1 SGHDN and CDR2 FVKESK. This CDR3 is CASSQAPGLFYEQYF. The CDR3 nucleotides read TGTGCCAGCAGCCAAGCCCCAGGGTTATTCTACGAGCAGTACTTC.

The CDR3 loop reads CASSQVSSGTYEQYF. The CDR3 region has the DNA TGCGCCAGCAGCCAAGTTTCGTCAGGTACCTACGAGCAGTACTTC. The V call is TRBV4-1, the J call TRBJ2-7; D is unclear. The CDR3 is made up of 15 amino acids. V was clipped by 1 base and J by 2 bases, with 12 bases between them. Germline V gene lookup returns CDR1 MGHRA and CDR2 YSYEKL.

This clone showed up just a few times. The V gene is TRBV19, the J gene TRBJ1-1, with no clear D. V was pared by 5 bases and J by 1 base, with 5 bases between. The germline gives CDR1 LNHDA, CDR2 SQIVND (reference sequence). The CDR3 covers 12 residues. CDR3 in amino acids: CASSVGNTEAFF. CDR3 DNA sequence: TGTGCCAGTAGTGTGGGGAACACTGAAGCTTTCTTT.

This clone came up a few times. This chain connects TRBV30 to TRBJ1-1; D gene uncertain. V lost 4 bases to trimming and J lost 1 base, with 7 bases between them. CDR1 is GTSNPN, CDR2 SVGIG, per germline (reference sequence). There are 12 residues in the CDR3. CDR3 in amino acids: CAWNTANTEAFF. The CDR3 bases are TGTGCCTGGAATACAGCGAACACTGAAGCTTTCTTT.

The gene calls are TRBV5-4 and TRBJ2-7, with 9 bases matching TRBD1. Germline V CDR1 and CDR2: SGHNT, YYREEE (reference sequence). The CDR3 totals 14 residues. The V and J ends lost 3 bases and 5 bases, in that order; junction bases with no gene match: 6. The CDR3 loop is CASSYGTGNHEQYF. CDR3 bases: TGTGCCAGCAGCTACGGGACAGGGAACCACGAGCAGTACTTC. Variable domain in full (rest from reference TRBV5-4 and TRBJ2-7): ETGVTQSPTHLIKTRGQQVTLRCSSQSGHNTVSWYQQALGQGPQFIFQYYREEENGRGNFPPRFSGLQFPNYSSELNVNALELDDSALYLCASSYGTGNHEQYFGPGTRLTVT.

The V gene is TRBV6-4, the J gene TRBJ2-2, with D maybe TRBD2 (5 bases). V lost 2 bases and J 6 bases, leaving 13 bases between the germline ends. The CDR3 is 15 residues long. Germline CDR1 and CDR2: MRHNA and SNTAGT. CDR3 sequence (DNA): TGTGCCAGCAGTGACGAGGGAGAGCTGGCCGGGGAGCTGTTTTTT. This encodes CASSDEGELAGELFF.

The chain uses TRBV7-9 and TRBJ2-7; D is ambiguous. V lost 1 base to trimming and J lost 5 bases, with 6 bases between them. There are 12 residues in the CDR3. Germline V gene data show CDR1 as SEHNR and CDR2 as FQNEAQ (reference sequence). The CDR3 bases are TGTGCCAGCAGCTTAGGCAGCAACGAGCAGTACTTC. The encoded protein is CASSLGSNEQYF.

The CDR3 DNA follows: TGTGCCAGCAGCTCCGGGACTAGCCCCAATGAGCAGTTCTTC. This gives the protein CASSSGTSPNEQFF. The rearrangement links TRBV27 to TRBJ2-1; 9 bases line up with TRBD2. V gave up 6 bases and J gave up 6 bases; unmatched junction bases: 6. CDR3 length: 14 amino acids. Germline-derived CDR1 and CDR2 are MNHEY and SMNVEV (reference sequence).

The rearrangement uses TRBV2 and TRBJ2-7; D is uncertain. Germline V gene data show CDR1 as SNHLY and CDR2 as FYNNEI. The ends were cut back, 5 bases at V and 2 bases at J, with 16 bases in the middle. The CDR3 covers 15 residues. The CDR3 coding sequence is TGTGCCAGCAGTACCGACACCCCGGGCACCTACGAGCAGTACTTC. Its translation is CASSTDTPGTYEQYF.

The rearrangement links TRBV6-6 to TRBJ2-5; TRBD1 aligns across 8 bases. The CDR3 is 15 residues long. The germline V gene encodes CDR1 MNHNY and CDR2 SVGAGI (reference sequence). The V and J ends lost 2 bases and 4 bases, in that order; junction bases with no gene match: 6. The CDR3 DNA sequence: TGTGCCAGCAGTTACACAGGGGGTTGGGGAGAGACCCAGTACTTC. Translating it yields CASSYTGGWGETQYF.

The rearrangement joins TRBV5-5 to TRBJ2-3, with D perhaps matching TRBD1 (6 bases). The CDR3 contains 15 residues. V was pared by 2 bases and J by 6 bases, with 16 bases between. Germline CDR1 and CDR2: SGHKS and YYEKEE (reference sequence). In nucleotides, the CDR3 is TGTGCCAGCAGCTTTGGGGGCGGTGGGTTGGATACGCAGTATTTT. Protein product: CASSFGGGGLDTQYF.

This clone was recorded only once. This sequence joins TRBV27 and TRBJ2-7; 9 positions match TRBD1. Per the germline V gene, CDR1 is MNHEY and CDR2 is SMNVEV (reference sequence). There are 13 residues in the CDR3. The ends lost 6 bases at V and 2 bases at J; junction bases unmatched: 2. DNA of the CDR3: TGTGCCAGCAGCCGACAGGGGGCCTACGAGCAGTACTTC. As protein: CASSRQGAYEQYF.

This clone was seen a handful of times. The chain uses TRBV19 and TRBJ2-7, with D possibly TRBD2 on 5 matching bases. V was trimmed by 3 bases and J by 1 base, leaving 10 bases between them. The CDR3 has 14 residues. Germline loops: CDR1 LNHDA, CDR2 SQIVND (reference sequence). The CDR3 nucleotides are TGTGCCAGTAGTATTAGGGAGAGATCCTACGAGCAGTACTTC. Encoded protein: CASSIRERSYEQYF.

The chain's CDR3 is CASRMVGGDYEQYF. The CDR3 DNA reads as TGCGCCAGCAGGATGGTTGGCGGGGACTACGAGCAGTACTTC. The gene calls are TRBV4-1 and TRBJ2-7; perhaps TRBD2 as D (6 bases). The germline V gene has CDR1 MGHRA and CDR2 YSYEKL. The CDR3 runs 14 residues. V shed 6 bases and J shed 3 bases, with 15 bases lying between them.

The rearrangement uses TRBV7-9 and TRBJ1-4; a possible D gene is TRBD1 (5 bases). Germline V CDR1 and CDR2: SEHNR, FQNEAQ (reference sequence). V lost 1 base, J lost 6 bases, and 6 bases lay in between. The CDR3 spans 13 residues. The CDR3, as DNA: TGTGCCAGCAGCTTAGTGACAGATGAAAAACTGTTTTTT. Translating it yields CASSLVTDEKLFF. Filled out from reference TRBV7-9 and TRBJ1-4, the complete variable domain reads DTGVSQNPRHKITKRGQNVTFRCDPISEHNRLYWYRQTLGQGPEFLTYFQNEAQLEKSRLLSDRFSAERPKGSFSTLEIQRTEQGDSAMYLCASSLVTDEKLFFGSGTQLSVL.